One sample yielded the 27 T cell receptor beta chains listed below, sequenced in a study of CD8 T cells in ankylosing spondylitis. Their antigen targets remain unknown. Via MiXCR, TCRdb re-called the 5' RACE reads, giving one row per CDR3 protein. The data hold approximately 500,000 distinct CDR3 sequences, with roughly an eighth observed a single time. Overall study findings and caveats: Ankylosing spondylitis blood appeared to carry a characteristic TCR beta motif of several highly homologous variants.

The sequenced sample was blood, either unsorted or a sorted T cell fraction (not recorded which). Receptor source: a male donor with ankylosing spondylitis.

The chain carries TRBV3-1 and TRBJ1-5; a weak D match, TRBD1 (5 bases). V shed 2 bases and J shed 5 bases, with 13 bases lying between them. The CDR3 runs to 15 residues. Germline CDR1 reads LGHDT; CDR2 reads YNNKEL (reference sequence). CDR3 DNA: TGTGCCAGCAGCCAATCCCGGGACTTGCATCAGCCCCAGCATTTT. Protein: CASSQSRDLHQPQHF. The full variable domain, in which reference TRBV3-1 and TRBJ1-5 provide the parts outside the CDR3, is DTAVSQTPKYLVTQMGNDKSIKCEQNLGHDTMYWYKQDSKKFLKIMFSYNNKELIINETVPNRFSPKSPDKAHLNLHINSLELGDSAVYFCASSQSRDLHQPQHFGDGTRLSIL.

This clonotype was recorded a few times. This rearrangement joins TRBV21-1 to TRBJ2-2; the D call in the table, TRBD2, was not verified against the DNA. TRBV21-1 is listed as a pseudogene. The CDR3 totals 15 residues. The CDR3 spells CASSKGGLAGGELFF. CDR3 sequence (DNA): TGTGCCAGCAGCAAGGGAGGACTAGCGGGCGGGGAGCTGTTTTTT.

This clonotype occurred a few times. The V call is TRBV2, the J call TRBJ2-1; D gene unclear. CDR3 length equals 14 residues. Germline V gene sequence: CDR1 SNHLY, CDR2 FYNNEI. Trimming left V 3 bases short and J 1 base short, with 7 bases between. CDR3 in DNA: TGTGCCAGCAGTGAGCAGCCATCCTACAATGAGCAGTTCTTC. Residues: CASSEQPSYNEQFF.

The gene calls are TRBV5-1 and TRBJ1-5; D is ambiguous. The germline V and J ends were trimmed by 3 bases and 2 bases, with 9 bases remaining between them. The CDR3 runs to 14 residues. Germline V CDR1 and CDR2: SGHRS, YFSETQ. This CDR3 reads CASSSDPGNQPQHF. CDR3 DNA: TGCGCCAGCAGCTCGGACCCGGGCAATCAGCCCCAGCATTTT.

This clonotype was seen only a few times. V gene TRBV20-1 combines with J gene TRBJ2-1; 14 bases agree with TRBD2. The V gene end was trimmed by 3 bases and the J gene end by 6 bases; junction bases not matched to a gene: 7. This CDR3 contains 16 residues. Germline V lookup: CDR1 DFQATT, CDR2 SNEGSKA (reference sequence). The CDR3 is CSARDRGTSGGNEQFF. In DNA form, the CDR3 reads TGCAGTGCTAGGGACCGAGGGACTAGCGGGGGCAATGAGCAGTTCTTC.

This clonotype was detected ten times or more. The rearrangement links TRBV5-5 to TRBJ2-7; D ambiguous. The CDR3 contains 13 residues. V shed 0 bases and J shed 5 bases, with 9 bases lying between them. The germline V gene encodes CDR1 SGHKS and CDR2 YYEKEE (reference sequence). The CDR3 protein is CASSLADSDEQYF. In DNA form, the CDR3 reads TGTGCCAGCAGCTTGGCTGATAGTGACGAGCAGTACTTC. The full variable domain, completed using reference TRBV5-5 and TRBJ2-7, is DAGVTQSPTHLIKTRGQQVTLRCSPISGHKSVSWYQQVLGQGPQFIFQYYEKEERGRGNFPDRFSARQFPNYSSELNVNALLLGDSALYLCASSLADSDEQYFGPGTRLTVT.

This clonotype was found a few times. V is TRBV12-3 or TRBV12-4 and J is TRBJ2-2, with D tentatively TRBD1 (5 bases). The CDR3 length is 14 residues. V shed 1 base and J shed 7 bases, with 10 bases lying between them. The CDR3 region is CASSLGQGIGELFF. CDR3 nucleotide sequence: TGTGCCAGCAGTTTAGGGCAGGGTATCGGGGAGCTGTTTTTT.

This clonotype came up a few times. J is TRBJ1-5 and V is TRBV4-1, with TRBD1 matching over 9 bases. CDR3 length: 17 residues. Germline V lookup: CDR1 MGHRA, CDR2 YSYEKL. The V and J ends lost 3 bases and 5 bases, in that order; junction bases with no gene match: 11. CDR3 bases: TGCGCCAGCAGCCAGCAACAGGGGGCTGGGGGCGATCAGCCCCAGCATTTT. Its translation: CASSQQQGAGGDQPQHF.

This clonotype came up many times. The V gene is TRBV2, the J gene TRBJ2-7; possibly TRBD1 for D (6 bases). Per the germline V gene, CDR1 is SNHLY and CDR2 is FYNNEI. The CDR3 contains 12 residues. Deletions cut 6 bases from V and 3 bases from J, with 9 bases between. The CDR3 DNA follows: TGTGCCAGCAGCGCGGACAGCTACGAGCAGTACGTC. Translating it yields CASSADSYEQYV.

This clonotype was seen a few times. This chain links TRBV3-1 with TRBJ1-1; 10 bases are a match to TRBD1. The CDR3 runs 16 residues. The germline CDR1 and CDR2 sequences are LGHDT and YNNKEL (reference sequence). The V and J ends lost 4 bases and 5 bases, in that order; junction bases with no gene match: 10. The CDR3 here is CASSPRDRGGWTEAFF. In DNA form, the CDR3 reads TGTGCCAGCAGCCCCCGGGACAGGGGAGGATGGACTGAAGCTTTCTTT.

This clonotype was counted many times. V usage is TRBV7-8 and J usage is TRBJ1-3; D unclear. V lost 5 bases to trimming and J lost 4 bases, with 12 bases between them. Germline V gene data show CDR1 as SGHVS and CDR2 as FQNEAQ. The CDR3 is made up of 14 amino acids. As DNA, the CDR3 is TGTGCCAGCAGCCCCCAGGTTCGGGGAAACACCATATATTTT. Translated: CASSPQVRGNTIYF.

The CDR3 bases are TGTGCCAGCAGCTTAAACGCAGGGTCGGGTAGCACCATATATTTT. It encodes CASSLNAGSGSTIYF. The chain carries TRBV7-2 and TRBJ1-3, with a weak D call TRBD1 (5 bases). The CDR3 loop spans 15 amino acids. The V gene lost 2 bases and the J gene lost 9 bases, with 17 bases spanning the gap. Germline assignment: CDR1 SGHTA and CDR2 FQGNSA.

This chain joins TRBV19 and TRBJ2-7; 8 bases fit TRBD1. The CDR3 is made up of 17 amino acids. The germline V gene encodes CDR1 LNHDA and CDR2 SQIVND (reference sequence). Germline trimming cut 5 bases from V and 4 bases from J; bases unmatched to any gene: 16. The CDR3 sequence is CASSSGRTGMQGYEQYF. CDR3 sequence (DNA): TGTGCCAGTAGTTCCGGTCGGACAGGGATGCAGGGTTACGAGCAGTACTTC. The full variable domain, rest sourced from reference TRBV19 and TRBJ2-7, is DGGITQSPKYLFRKEGQNVTLSCEQNLNHDAMYWYRQDPGQGLRLIYYSQIVNDFQKGDIAEGYSVSREKKESFPLTVTSAQKNPTAFYLCASSSGRTGMQGYEQYFGPGTRLTVT.

Many counts were recorded for this clonotype. The CDR3 protein is CASSLEASYNEQFF. CDR3 nucleotide sequence: TGCGCCAGCAGCTTGGAGGCTAGTTACAATGAGCAGTTCTTC. V is TRBV5-1 and J is TRBJ2-1; D remains ambiguous. Trimming cost V 0 bases and J 4 bases, with 8 bases left between them. This CDR3 has 14 amino acids. Germline assignment: CDR1 SGHRS and CDR2 YFSETQ.

CDR3 loop: CASSFQFTANYGYTF. DNA for the CDR3: TGTGCCAGCAGTTTCCAGTTTACAGCTAACTATGGCTACACCTTC. This chain uses TRBV27 with TRBJ1-2; D unresolved. CDR3 length: 15 residues. Germline CDR1 is MNHEY and CDR2 is SMNVEV (reference sequence). Trimming stripped 3 bases from V and 0 bases from J, with 11 bases between.

This chain uses TRBV7-2 with TRBJ2-1, with 10 nucleotides matching TRBD2. The germline CDR1 and CDR2 sequences are SGHTA and FQGNSA. The length of the CDR3 is 15 residues. With 4 bases clipped from V and 7 bases from J, the junction kept 7 bases outside the gene matches. CDR3 protein: CASSSSGRTGNEQFF. The CDR3 DNA is TGTGCCAGCAGCTCTAGCGGGAGAACGGGGAATGAGCAGTTCTTC. Full variable domain (missing parts from reference TRBV7-2 and TRBJ2-1): GAGVSQSPSNKVTEKGKDVELRCDPISGHTALYWYRQSLGQGLEFLIYFQGNSAPDKSGLPSDRFSAERTGGSVSTLTIQRTQQEDSAVYLCASSSSGRTGNEQFFGPGTRLTVL.

This clonotype appeared a few times. The chain links TRBV4-1 to TRBJ1-2; the match to TRBD1 covers 12 bases. This CDR3 comprises 15 residues. The junction had 5 bases not matched to a gene; V was cut back by 3 bases and J by 6 bases. Per the germline V gene, CDR1 is MGHRA and CDR2 is YSYEKL. CDR3 nucleotide sequence: TGCGCCAGCAGCCAGACCGGGACAGGGGGCGATGGCTACACCTTC. Its translation is CASSQTGTGGDGYTF.

The chain combines TRBV10-3 with TRBJ1-5; 8 nucleotides match TRBD1. Germline CDR1 reads ENHRY; CDR2 reads SYGVKD. CDR3 size: 13 residues. The trim removed 7 bases at V and 5 bases at J, leaving 4 bases unmatched. CDR3 coding DNA: TGTGCCATCACTCCGGACAGGGATCAGCCCCAGCATTTT. Encoded protein: CAITPDRDQPQHF.

The chain joins TRBV18 to TRBJ2-7; D unclear. There are 14 residues in the CDR3. V lost 1 base and J lost 2, with 9 bases in between. Germline CDR1 is KGHSH and CDR2 is LQKENI. The CDR3 region is CASSPQGLPYEQYV. DNA for the CDR3: TGTGCCAGCTCACCACAGGGCCTACCCTACGAGCAGTACGTC.

This CDR3 is CASSLRRGPTRQIMNTEAFF. The CDR3 coding sequence is TGCGCCAGCAGCTTGAGAAGGGGGCCTACGAGACAAATTATGAACACTGAAGCTTTCTTT. The V and J genes are TRBV5-1 and TRBJ1-1, with 7 positions matching TRBD1. The V gene end was trimmed by 1 base and the J gene end by 0 bases; junction bases not matched to a gene: 18. The CDR3 length is 20 residues. In germline, CDR1 is SGHRS, CDR2 YFSETQ.

The chain recombines TRBV7-8 with TRBJ2-5, with D uncertain. The V gene lost 7 bases and the J gene lost 4 bases, with 7 bases spanning the gap. Germline CDR1 is SGHVS and CDR2 is FQNEAQ. The CDR3 extends over 11 amino acids. CDR3 sequence reads: CASTSGETQYF. As DNA, the CDR3 is TGTGCCAGCACTTCGGGAGAGACCCAGTACTTC.

This clonotype was counted between two and nine times. The V and J genes are TRBV29-1 and TRBJ1-2; the D gene is possibly TRBD1 (5 bases). V lost 0 bases, J lost 8 bases, and 10 bases lay in between. CDR1 is SQVTM, CDR2 ANQGSEA, per germline. This CDR3 has 12 residues. The DNA of the CDR3 is TGCAGCGTTGAAGATCCAGGGAGCGGCTACACCTTC. Its translation: CSVEDPGSGYTF. The whole variable domain, filled in from reference TRBV29-1 and TRBJ1-2, reads SAVISQKPSRDICQRGTSLTIQCQVDSQVTMMFWYRQQPGQSLTLIATANQGSEATYESGFVIDKFPISRPNLTFSTLTVSNMSPEDSSIYLCSVEDPGSGYTFGSGTRLTVV.

This clonotype was seen repeatedly, ten times or more. The chain has TRBV12-3 or TRBV12-4 and TRBJ2-1; 7 bases are shared with TRBD2. V lost 5 bases to trimming and J lost 5 bases; unmatched junction nucleotides: 9. This CDR3 comprises 15 residues. CDR3 nucleotides: TGTGCCAGCAGTACCGGGGCTAGCGGAAACAATGAGCAGTTCTTC. Translation gives CASSTGASGNNEQFF.

This clonotype was seen repeatedly, ten times or more. The chain recombines TRBV24-1 with TRBJ2-7, with D tentatively TRBD1 or TRBD2 (5 bases each). This CDR3 contains 13 residues. The ends were cut back, 2 bases at V and 9 bases at J, with 13 bases in the middle. Germline CDR1 reads KGHDR; CDR2 reads SFDVKD. CDR3 residues: CATSDWDAVGQYF. CDR3 nucleotide sequence: TGTGCCACCAGTGATTGGGACGCTGTGGGGCAGTACTTC.

The chain links TRBV12-3 or TRBV12-4 to TRBJ2-6, with 8 positions matching TRBD1. The CDR3 length is 17 residues. The junction had 2 bases not matched to a gene; V was cut back by 1 base and J by 0 bases. CDR3 loop: CASSLDTGGSGANVLTF. CDR3 bases: TGTGCCAGCAGTTTAGATACAGGGGGCTCTGGGGCCAACGTCCTGACTTTC.

The chain recombines TRBV29-1 with TRBJ1-2; no definite D call. CDR1 and CDR2 (germline): SQVTM, ANQGSEA. Trimming stripped 3 bases from V and 0 bases from J, with 17 bases between. The CDR3 consists of 16 residues. The CDR3 bases are TGCAGCGTTGATCTGGTCCAAACCCTAGCTAACTATGGCTACACCTTC. Its translation: CSVDLVQTLANYGYTF.

This clonotype occurred many times. The chain carries TRBV7-8 and TRBJ2-1; D uncertain. Trimming removed 8 bases at V and 0 bases at J, with 14 bases between. The CDR3 length is 15 residues. CDR1 is SGHVS and CDR2 is FQNEAQ in the germline V gene. CDR3 amino acids: CASSNGRISYNEQFF. The CDR3 nucleotides read TGTGCCAGCTCAAATGGGCGAATCTCCTACAATGAGCAGTTCTTC. The full variable domain, with the rest looked up from reference TRBV7-8 and TRBJ2-1, is GAGVSQSPRYKVAKRGQDVALRCDPISGHVSLFWYQQALGQGPEFLTYFQNEAQLDKSGLPSDRFFAERPEGSVSTLKIQRTQQEDSAVYLCASSNGRISYNEQFFGPGTRLTVL.